What follows are 10 T cell receptor beta chains derived from one specimen sequenced in a study of human T cells and chemical hapten exposure. As to time point: patch test 1, 2 weeks after DPC sensitization. The treatment denotes: therapeutic diphenylcyclopropenone sensitization with weekly scalp DPC. Before extraction, the whole blood was not fractionated, and total RNA was taken from it. TCRdb reprocessed the RACE reads with MiXCR, giving one entry per CDR3 protein. The sample carries more than 35,000 distinct CDR3 sequences, over 5.5% recorded once. The sample in question was whole blood, obtained in connection with sensitization to the hapten diphenylcyclopropenone (DPC). These receptors all stem from a woman under 40 with alopecia areata. Some clones in this sample may be carry-over from other donors' samples.

In this sample, this clonotype turned up many times. The chain uses TRBV20-1 and TRBJ2-3; D uncertain. Germline V gene sequence: CDR1 DFQATT, CDR2 SNEGSKA (reference sequence). The CDR3 covers 10 residues. The CDR3 loop reads CHTATDTQYF. In DNA form, the CDR3 reads TGCCACACCGCCACAGATACGCAGTATTTT.

This clonotype was counted at least ten times. The rearrangement uses TRBV4-1 and TRBJ1-1, with unresolved D. The germline V gene has CDR1 MGHRA and CDR2 YSYEKL. Trimming took 2 bases from V and 0 from J, leaving 10 bases between them. This CDR3 contains 15 residues. The CDR3 reads CASSQQQTMNTEAFF. For the CDR3, the DNA is TGCGCCAGCAGCCAACAACAGACCATGAACACTGAAGCTTTCTTT.

This clonotype was detected many times. The genes are TRBV9 and TRBJ1-5; 11 bases are a match to TRBD1. The CDR3 loop spans 17 amino acids. V gave up 4 bases and J gave up 4 bases; unmatched junction bases: 10. CDR1 SGDLS and CDR2 YYNGEE come from the germline V gene. In DNA, the CDR3 is TGTGCCAGCAGCAGTTGCGGGGACAGGGGGAAAAATCAGCCCCAGCATTTT. Translating it yields CASSSCGDRGKNQPQHF.

The V call is TRBV21-1, the J call TRBJ1-5. TRBV21-1 is a listed pseudogene. The CDR3 has 15 amino acids. The CDR3 spells CASSKLRFSNQPQHF. For the CDR3, the DNA is TGTGCCAGCAGCAAACTACGGTTTAGCAATCAGCCCCAGCATTTT.

This clonotype was observed at least ten times. The CDR3 DNA reads TGTGCCAGCAGCCTGCCCCCCGTTTGGGAGTCGGCCAAAAACATTCAGTACTTC. Its translation: CASSLPPVWESAKNIQYF. V is TRBV28 and J is TRBJ2-4; D is possibly TRBD2 (5 bases). This CDR3 region has 18 residues. CDR1 and CDR2 from the germline V gene are MDHEN and SYDVKM. V was pared by 6 bases and J by 1 base, with 22 bases between.

DNA for the CDR3: TGTGCCAGCAGCCCCCGGGCCGTTAGCAATCAGCCCCAGCATTTT. It translates to CASSPRAVSNQPQHF. This chain connects TRBV4-2 to TRBJ1-5; no clear D. The CDR3 runs to 15 residues. The germline V gene has CDR1 LGHNA and CDR2 YNFKEQ. The V and J ends lost 4 bases and 0 bases respectively, with 10 bases between them.

CDR3 DNA sequence: TGCAGTGCTAAACCCCGTGGTTACAGCTCCTATAATTCACCCCTCCACTTT. This codes for CSAKPRGYSSYNSPLHF. J is TRBJ1-6 and V is TRBV20-1; D remains ambiguous. CDR3 length: 17 amino acids. The V gene's germline CDR1 is DFQATT and CDR2 SNEGSKA (reference sequence). Trimming cost V 4 bases and J 0 bases, with 16 bases left between them.

By frequency in the sample, this clonotype is medium-sized. The rearrangement joins TRBV29-1 to TRBJ2-2; a weak D match, TRBD1 (5 bases). CDR3 length equals 11 residues. The V gene's germline CDR1 is SQVTM and CDR2 ANQGSEA. V shed 1 base and J shed 8 bases, with 5 bases lying between them. In DNA form, the CDR3 reads TGCAGCGTTGAAGGACAGGGGGAGCTGTTTTTT. Amino acids: CSVEGQGELFF.

About this clonotype: A read error may be the cause here, since a much bigger clone is one base away. The chain is built from TRBV7-8 and TRBJ1-5; TRBD1 is a possible D gene (5 bases). The CDR3 extends over 15 amino acids. Germline V gene sequence: CDR1 SGHVS, CDR2 FQNEAQ. DNA for the CDR3: TGTGCCAGCAGCCCCCGACAGATCTTGGATCAGCCCCTGCATTTT. Protein product: CASSPRQILDQPLHF.

The V and J genes are TRBV12-3 or TRBV12-4 and TRBJ1-6; 7 positions agree with TRBD1. The CDR3 has 12 residues. V trimming: 3 bases; J trimming: 12 bases; junction bases outside the gene matches: 2. CDR3 in DNA: TGTGCCAGCAGTTTTAACAGGGGACCCCTCCACTTT. Amino acids: CASSFNRGPLHF.